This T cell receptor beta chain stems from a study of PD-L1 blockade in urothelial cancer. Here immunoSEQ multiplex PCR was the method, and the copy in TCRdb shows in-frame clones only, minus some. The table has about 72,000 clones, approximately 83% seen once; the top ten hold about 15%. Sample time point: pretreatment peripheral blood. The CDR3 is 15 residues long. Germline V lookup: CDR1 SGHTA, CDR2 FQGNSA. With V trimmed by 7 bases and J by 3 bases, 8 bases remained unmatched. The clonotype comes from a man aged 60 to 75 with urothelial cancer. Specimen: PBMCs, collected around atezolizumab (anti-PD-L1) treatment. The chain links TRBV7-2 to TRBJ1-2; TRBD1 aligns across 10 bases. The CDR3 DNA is TGTGCCAGCACTGACAGGGGGCCTAGTGACTATGGCTACACCTTC. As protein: CASTDRGPSDYGYTF.